Sequencing of this T cell receptor beta chain was carried out in a study of T-cell memory formation after mild COVID-19. Across the study: TCR clusters were largely donor specific.

A few counts support this clonotype. The antigen is unknown. Per the germline V gene, CDR1 is LGHNT and CDR2 is FRNRAP. This CDR3 region has 14 residues. V shed 5 bases and J 13 bases; nucleotides not matched to a gene: 7. TCR alpha and TCR beta cDNA libraries carrying sample barcodes and UMIs were produced by 5'RACE using constant-segment primers. TCRdb redid the calling of the 5' RACE reads with MiXCR, one entry per CDR3 protein. The sample consists of a few hundred thousand distinct CDR3 sequences, approximately 15% of them appearing once. Notes on the study in general: Clones that contracted clustered mainly in CM and EM if CD4+ and in EMRA if CD8+.

The V call is TRBV12-5, the J call TRBJ1-6, with 11 bases that match TRBD1. This TCR was sampled from a man in his late teens or twenties who had mild COVID-19 (a few samples of this study predate the infection). Cell type and time point are not known. Sequencing was done on a sample of PBMCs or a T cell subset sorted from them (not recorded which). The CDR3 loop is CASGPSGTGGPLHF. DNA of the CDR3: TGTGCTAGTGGTCCTTCCGGGACAGGGGGTCCCCTCCACTTT.